This T cell receptor beta chain was documented in a study of shared clonotypes between healthy human individuals. Study-wide points: Clonotype sharing among donors was thought likely to change with sequencing depth. Among a few donors, about 4.6% of naive CD4 clonotypes were found in common.

CD45RO negativity and positive selection for CCR7 defined naive CD8 cells, a population that excluded terminally differentiated effector memory CD45RA+ cells. Regarding this clone: What it recognizes is unknown.

Germline V CDR1 and CDR2: SGHVS, FQNEAQ. Trimming pared 2 bases from V and 4 bases from J, leaving 15 bases between. The CDR3 is made up of 16 amino acids. Several immunoSEQ plates held equal portions of the genomic DNA taken from each subset. Each PCR replicate from the sorted subsets contained 150 to 250 ng DNA, which is 25,000 to 30,000 T cell genomes. Sequenced by immunoSEQ multiplex PCR; TCRdb stores in-frame clones only, minus some. Among millions of clones listed, about 95% were seen once. The clonotype originates from a man aged 18 to 29 in good health. The chain combines TRBV7-8 with TRBJ1-3; no firm D call. The sequencing input was naive CD8+ T cells sorted from blood. This CDR3 reads CASSLTGEGGGNTIYF. DNA of the CDR3: TGTGCCAGCAGCTTAACGGGAGAGGGAGGGGGAAACACCATATATTTT.